Listed below are T cell receptor beta chains from one sample, sequenced in a study of shared clonotypes between healthy human individuals. The data were produced by immunoSEQ multiplex PCR, yet TCRdb's version contains in-frame clones alone and is incomplete. The sample lists about 2 million clones; roughly 95% were seen once. Sequencing was performed on naive CD4+ T cells sorted from blood. These receptors all come from a man younger than 35 in good health. Both conserved end residues are part of each CDR3. The order of the fields is clone size, V gene, J gene, D gene, CDR3 protein, CDR3 DNA. A D gene is named only where the DNA matches it firmly. Clone size is not always given. Where it is, it says once, few, many or a class for expanded clones.

NA	TRBV4-3	TRBJ2-4	NA	CASSQDRTALNIQYF	TGCGCCAGCAGCCAAGATCGAACAGCCTTAAACATTCAGTACTTC
NA	TRBV6-1	TRBJ2-7	TRBD2	CASSGGGVEQYF	TGTGCCAGCAGTGGTGGGGGGGTCGAGCAGTACTTC
few	TRBV5-1	TRBJ1-6	TRBD1	CASSPGQDNSPLHF	TGCGCCAGCAGCCCGGGACAGGATAATTCACCCCTCCACTTT
NA	TRBV18	TRBJ2-3	TRBD1	CASSGQGLTDTQYF	TGTGCCAGCTCAGGACAGGGACTCACAGATACGCAGTATTTT
NA	TRBV19	TRBJ1-6	NA	CASSSRDNSPLHF	TGTGCCAGTAGTAGTCGGGATAATTCACCCCTCCACTTT
NA	TRBV10-1	TRBJ2-7	NA	CASAGHLERYEQYF	TGCGCCAGCGCAGGACACCTCGAGAGGTACGAGCAGTACTTC
NA	TRBV30	TRBJ2-3	TRBD2	CAWSVTRTSGSLDTQYF	TGTGCCTGGAGTGTAACGAGGACTAGCGGGTCCCTAGATACGCAGTATTTT
NA	TRBV28	TRBJ1-6	TRBD1	CASRSAGTGRSPLHF	TGTGCCAGCAGATCGGCCGGGACAGGGCGCTCACCCCTCCACTTT
NA	TRBV15	TRBJ2-5	NA	CATSRDLLLRDGEETQYF	TGTGCCACCAGCAGAGATCTACTCCTCCGGGACGGCGAAGAGACCCAGTACTTC
NA	TRBV2	TRBJ2-2	TRBD1	CASSEIATGSTGELFF	TGTGCCAGCAGTGAAATAGCGACAGGGTCTACCGGGGAGCTGTTTTTT
NA	TRBV5-1	TRBJ2-2	NA	CASSAGTLRTLGELFF	TGCGCCAGCAGCGCCGGGACACTTAGAACACTCGGGGAGCTGTTTTTT
NA	TRBV6-6	TRBJ2-4	NA	CASSGPQGLNIQYF	TGTGCCAGCAGCGGACCTCAGGGTTTGAACATTCAGTACTTC
NA	TRBV5-6	TRBJ2-3	NA	CASSLALRVADTDTQYF	TGTGCCAGCAGCTTGGCCTTACGGGTAGCGGACACAGATACGCAGTATTTT
NA	TRBV7-2	TRBJ2-7	NA	CASSTGPGNSYEQYF	TGTGCCAGCAGTACGGGGCCTGGCAACTCCTACGAGCAGTACTTC
NA	TRBV6-6	TRBJ2-3	NA	CASRSVMRTDTQYF	TGTGCCAGCAGGTCCGTTATGAGGACAGATACGCAGTATTTT
NA	TRBV5-1	TRBJ1-2	NA	CASSLGGSFYGYTF	TGCGCCAGCAGCTTGGGGGGGTCCTTCTATGGCTACACCTTC
NA	TRBV2	TRBJ1-5	NA	CASILDSNQPQHF	TGTGCCAGCATTCTAGACTCGAATCAGCCCCAGCATTTT
NA	TRBV7-9	TRBJ1-4	NA	CASSLGQGNEKLFF	TGTGCCAGCAGCTTAGGCCAGGGAAATGAAAAACTGTTTTTT
NA	TRBV25-1	TRBJ2-6	NA	CASSGGGLSGANVLTF	TGTGCCAGCAGTGGAGGGGGGTTGTCTGGGGCCAACGTCCTGACTTTC
once	TRBV27	TRBJ1-2	NA	CASSLRGRAYGYTF	TGTGCCAGCAGTCTTCGTGGGAGGGCCTATGGCTACACCTTC
NA	TRBV5-1	TRBJ1-5	TRBD1	CASSLGTGTGDNQPQHF	TGCGCCAGCAGCCTCGGAACCGGGACAGGGGACAATCAGCCCCAGCATTTT
NA	TRBV28	TRBJ1-5	NA	CASSLGNQPQHF	TGTGCCAGCAGCCTTGGGAATCAGCCCCAGCATTTT
NA	TRBV10-3	TRBJ2-1	TRBD1	CAISGDRGRSSYNEQFF	TGTGCCATCAGTGGCGACAGGGGGCGAAGCTCCTACAATGAGCAGTTCTTC
NA	TRBV5-6	TRBJ2-1	NA	CASSLDQGHYNEQFF	TGTGCCAGCAGCTTGGATCAGGGCCACTACAATGAGCAGTTCTTC
NA	TRBV30	TRBJ1-6	NA	CAWRGVGQEISPLHF	TGTGCCTGGAGAGGGGTTGGGCAGGAGATTTCACCCCTCCACTTT
NA	TRBV7-2	TRBJ1-4	TRBD1	CASSSGDNRGQNEKLFF	TGTGCCAGCAGCTCCGGAGACAACAGGGGGCAGAATGAAAAACTGTTTTTT
NA	TRBV7-6	TRBJ1-5	NA	CASSLVPGGNQPQHF	TGTGCCAGCAGCTTAGTCCCCGGTGGGAATCAGCCCCAGCATTTT
NA	TRBV12-5	TRBJ2-1	TRBD2	CASGFLTSGNEQFF	TGTGCTAGTGGTTTTTTGACTAGCGGCAATGAGCAGTTCTTC
NA	TRBV19	TRBJ1-5	TRBD1	CASSNLGGSYQPQHF	TGTGCCAGTAGTAACCTAGGGGGCAGCTATCAGCCCCAGCATTTT
NA	TRBV7-2	TRBJ2-3	NA	CASSTVNTDTQYF	TGTGCCAGCAGCACGGTCAACACAGATACGCAGTATTTT
NA	TRBV5-4	TRBJ2-7	TRBD2	CASSLGRSGGSYEQYF	TGTGCCAGCAGCTTGGGCAGGAGCGGGGGTTCCTACGAGCAGTACTTC
NA	TRBV27	TRBJ1-2	NA	CASSTKGNYGYTF	TGTGCCAGCAGTACCAAGGGGAACTATGGCTACACCTTC
NA	TRBV18	TRBJ2-7	TRBD1	CASSPPGTGRYEQYF	TGTGCCAGCTCACCACCGGGGACAGGTCGGTACGAGCAGTACTTC
once	TRBV28	TRBJ2-4	NA	CASSFVDGGTKNIQYF	TGTGCCAGCAGTTTTGTGGATGGTGGTACCAAAAACATTCAGTACTTC
NA	TRBV7-9	TRBJ2-5	TRBD2	CASSLGGGSFETQYF	TGTGCCAGCAGCTTAGGAGGCGGGAGTTTTGAGACCCAGTACTTC
NA	TRBV4-1	TRBJ2-2	TRBD2	CASSHLLAGVNTGELFF	TGCGCCAGCAGCCACCTACTAGCGGGAGTCAATACCGGGGAGCTGTTTTTT
NA	TRBV7-2	TRBJ2-7	TRBD1	CASSTTPTGAYEQYF	TGTGCCAGCAGCACCACACCGACAGGGGCCTACGAGCAGTACTTC